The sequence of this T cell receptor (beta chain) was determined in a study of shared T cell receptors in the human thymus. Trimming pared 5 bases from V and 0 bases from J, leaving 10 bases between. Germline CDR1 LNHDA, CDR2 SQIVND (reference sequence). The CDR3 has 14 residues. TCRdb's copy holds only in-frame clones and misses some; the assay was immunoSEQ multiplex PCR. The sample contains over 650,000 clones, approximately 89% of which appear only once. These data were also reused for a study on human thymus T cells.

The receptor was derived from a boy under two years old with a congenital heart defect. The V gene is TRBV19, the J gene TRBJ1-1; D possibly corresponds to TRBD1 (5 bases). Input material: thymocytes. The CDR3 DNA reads TGTGCCAGTAGTTCCAGGGCCATGAACACTGAAGCTTTCTTT. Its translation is CASSSRAMNTEAFF.